This entry lists 29 T cell receptor beta chains sequenced from one sample in a study of T-cell reconstitution after alpha-beta-depleted transplantation in children. A TCRbeta library incorporating unique molecular identifiers was prepared. Each CDR3 protein is one row after TCRdb ran MiXCR on the PCR reads. The sample yields about 500,000 distinct CDR3 sequences, approximately 30% seen once. Here the sequenced sample was PBMCs from the stem cell graft donor, taken from the stem cell graft. Every receptor here comes from a human donor who donated a stem cell graft to a child with aplastic anemia.

This clonotype was found once. V usage is TRBV7-9 and J usage is TRBJ1-1; the match to TRBD1 covers 9 bases. The V segment lost 1 base and the J segment 3 bases; nucleotides outside the gene matches: 9. Per the germline V gene, CDR1 is SEHNR and CDR2 is FQNEAQ (reference sequence). The length of the CDR3 is 17 residues. The CDR3 is CASSLVTRQGGDTEAFF. The CDR3 DNA reads as TGTGCCAGCAGCTTAGTAACCCGACAGGGGGGGGACACTGAAGCTTTCTTT.

V usage is TRBV6-5 and J usage is TRBJ2-2; no reliable D call. CDR1 and CDR2 from the germline V gene are MNHEY and SVGAGI. CDR3 length: 16 residues. Trimming took off 0 bases at V and 1 base at J, with 9 bases between the two ends. The CDR3 here is CASSYSPGRNTGELFF. In nucleotides, the CDR3 is TGTGCCAGCAGTTACTCTCCTGGACGGAACACCGGGGAGCTGTTTTTT.

The chain combines TRBV24-1 with TRBJ2-1, with 7 bases lining up with TRBD2. This CDR3 contains 14 residues. V dropped 5 bases and J dropped 5; count of bases not matched to a gene: 5. The V gene's germline CDR1 is KGHDR and CDR2 SFDVKD. The CDR3 region is CATSGGSWDNEQFF. The CDR3 DNA reads TGTGCCACCAGTGGCGGGAGCTGGGACAATGAGCAGTTCTTC.

The table lists this clonotype with a few counts. This sequence joins TRBV12-3 or TRBV12-4 and TRBJ1-5, with TRBD1 identical over 7 bases. The junction had 5 bases not matched to a gene; V was cut back by 6 bases and J by 3 bases. The CDR3 consists of 14 residues. This CDR3 is CASSYDRVNQPQHF. In DNA form, the CDR3 reads TGTGCCAGCAGCTATGACAGGGTCAATCAGCCCCAGCATTTT.

The rearrangement joins TRBV6-6 to TRBJ1-1; D perhaps matches TRBD1 (6 bases). Trimming shortened V by 4 bases and J by 6 bases, and 9 bases separated the two germline ends. The CDR3 has 12 residues. Per the germline V gene, CDR1 is MNHNY and CDR2 is SVGAGI (reference sequence). The CDR3 reads CASSSQGSEAFF. The CDR3, as DNA: TGTGCCAGCAGTTCCCAGGGGTCTGAAGCTTTCTTT.

V gene TRBV13 combines with J gene TRBJ2-6; D remains unclear. Germline V gene lookup returns CDR1 PRHDT and CDR2 FYEKMQ (reference sequence). Trimming left V 5 bases short and J 4 bases short, with 9 bases between. This CDR3 spans 14 amino acids. The CDR3 DNA reads TGTGCCAGCAGCCGTCAGTTGGGGGCCAACGTCCTGACTTTC. Its protein is CASSRQLGANVLTF.

The chain links TRBV6-5 to TRBJ1-5, with TRBD1 matching 8 bases. Germline CDR1 reads MNHEY; CDR2 reads SVGAGI. V shed 0 bases and J 7 bases; nucleotides not matched to a gene: 8. The CDR3 length is 16 residues. In DNA, the CDR3 is TGTGCCAGCAGTTACTCTGGACAGGGTGGTCCCCAGCCCCAGCATTTT. Translation gives CASSYSGQGGPQPQHF.

The sample holds a few counts of this clonotype. The chain employs TRBV10-3 and TRBJ2-7; D not certain. Germline assignment: CDR1 ENHRY and CDR2 SYGVKD. This CDR3 has 13 amino acids. The germline V and J ends were trimmed by 0 bases and 5 bases, with 8 bases remaining between them. Here the CDR3 reads CAISESGLHEQYV. The DNA for the CDR3 is TGTGCCATCAGTGAGTCCGGCCTCCACGAGCAGTACGTC.

This clonotype was seen more than once but under ten times. The chain recombines TRBV6-5 with TRBJ2-7; D gene uncertain. V was pared by 2 bases and J by 3 bases, with 8 bases between. The germline V gene encodes CDR1 MNHEY and CDR2 SVGAGI. This CDR3 spans 13 amino acids. CDR3 nucleotide sequence: TGTGCCAGCAGTTACGAAGTGGGCTACGAGCAGTACTTC. This encodes CASSYEVGYEQYF.

This chain connects TRBV20-1 to TRBJ2-1, with 11 bases identical to TRBD2. The germline gives CDR1 DFQATT, CDR2 SNEGSKA (reference sequence). V was pared by 3 bases and J by 4 bases, with 5 bases of the junction left unmatched. This CDR3 comprises 15 residues. Here the CDR3 reads CSASRLAGPYNEQFF. In DNA, the CDR3 is TGCAGTGCTAGTAGACTAGCGGGGCCTTACAATGAGCAGTTCTTC.

Only a few counts were recorded for this clonotype. This sequence joins TRBV7-9 and TRBJ2-5, with 7 bases identical to TRBD1. Germline V gene data show CDR1 as SEHNR and CDR2 as FQNEAQ (reference sequence). The CDR3 consists of 14 residues. The trim removed 5 bases at V and 2 bases at J, leaving 5 bases unmatched. The CDR3 sequence: CASSLVGQQETQYF. DNA for the CDR3: TGTGCCAGCAGCCTGGTGGGACAGCAAGAGACCCAGTACTTC.

This clonotype has just a few counts. This rearrangement joins TRBV6-4 to TRBJ1-2; tentatively, D is TRBD1 (6 bases). Germline assignment: CDR1 MRHNA and CDR2 SNTAGT. The V end lost 6 bases, the J end lost 4 bases, and 18 bases lay between the germline ends. CDR3 size: 15 residues. The CDR3 DNA reads as TGTGCCAGCAGCCAACAGGGTGCCCCTTTCTATGGCTACACCTTC. Translation gives CASSQQGAPFYGYTF.

A note on this clonotype: A read error may be the cause here, since a much bigger clone is one base away. The chain uses TRBV18 and TRBJ2-3; possible D gene TRBD2, 5 bases. Germline V lookup: CDR1 KGHSH, CDR2 LQKENI. The CDR3 sequence is 13 residues long. CDR3 coding DNA: TGTGCTGGTTCGCACCCTAGCACACATACGCAGTATTTT. Protein: CAGSHPSTHTQYF.

V is TRBV4-2 and J is TRBJ1-4; tentatively, D is TRBD1 (6 bases). Germline CDR1 and CDR2: LGHNA and YNFKEQ. Between the trimmed V and J ends, which lost 5 bases and 7 bases, there was a span of 11 bases. The CDR3 has 13 amino acids. The CDR3 sequence: CASSYRVREKLFF. The CDR3 DNA sequence: TGTGCCAGCAGCTACAGGGTCCGTGAAAAACTGTTTTTT.

The rearrangement uses TRBV20-1 and TRBJ1-6; 8 bases align to TRBD1. CDR1 and CDR2 (germline): DFQATT, SNEGSKA (reference sequence). The CDR3 spans 12 residues. J gave up 11 bases and V 5 bases, and 5 bases lay outside the gene matches. CDR3 in amino acids: CSAFGQGTPLHF. The CDR3 DNA sequence: TGCAGTGCTTTCGGACAGGGTACACCCCTCCACTTT.

The chain is built from TRBV12-3 or TRBV12-4 and TRBJ2-5; possibly TRBD2 for D (5 bases). The length of the CDR3 is 15 residues. Trimming took off 1 base at V and 11 bases at J, with 20 bases between the two ends. Here the CDR3 DNA reads TGTGCCAGCAGTTTAGTATTGAGGGATCCTGCAGAGCAGTACTTC. This codes for CASSLVLRDPAEQYF.

The chain employs TRBV29-1 and TRBJ2-7; D may be TRBD2 (5 bases). Germline V gene lookup returns CDR1 SQVTM and CDR2 ANQGSEA. CDR3 length: 14 residues. The V end lost 2 bases, the J end lost 6 bases, and 17 bases lay between the germline ends. The CDR3 sequence: CSVERPGSRSEQYF. Written as DNA, the CDR3 is TGCAGCGTTGAAAGGCCGGGATCGAGAAGCGAGCAGTACTTC.

This clonotype has only a few counts. The CDR3 DNA is TGTGCCAGTAGGACTACAGGGTCGCCCTCCTATGGCTACACCTTC. The encoded protein is CASRTTGSPSYGYTF. The chain employs TRBV19 and TRBJ1-2, with TRBD1 as a possible D gene (6 bases). The V end was cut by 6 bases, the J end by 4 bases, with 18 bases between. The CDR3 runs to 15 residues. The germline gives CDR1 LNHDA, CDR2 SQIVND (reference sequence).

There are a few counts of this clonotype. The chain uses TRBV12-3 or TRBV12-4 and TRBJ1-1, with D unclear. The CDR3 has 13 residues. Trimming took off 1 base at V and 5 bases at J, with 8 bases between the two ends. This chain's CDR3 is CASSLGRRTEAFF. The CDR3 region has the DNA TGTGCCAGCAGTTTAGGACGGAGAACTGAAGCTTTCTTT.

This clonotype was counted a few times. V and J are TRBV13 and TRBJ2-4; D gene uncertain. Trimming removed 2 bases from V and 0 bases from J, with 8 bases in between. Germline V CDR1 and CDR2: PRHDT, FYEKMQ (reference sequence). This CDR3 comprises 15 residues. CDR3: CASSLKMAAKNIQYF. In DNA form, the CDR3 reads TGTGCCAGCAGCTTAAAGATGGCAGCCAAAAACATTCAGTACTTC.

A few counts support this clonotype. V usage is TRBV5-1 and J usage is TRBJ2-3, with no clear D. This CDR3 has 14 amino acids. Trimming took off 0 bases at V and 1 base at J, with 6 bases between the two ends. Germline V gives CDR1 SGHRS, CDR2 YFSETQ. The CDR3 loop is CASSLVDRTDTQYF. In DNA, the CDR3 is TGCGCCAGCAGCTTGGTAGATCGCACAGATACGCAGTATTTT.

The chain recombines TRBV28 with TRBJ2-7; 9 positions agree with TRBD2. This CDR3 contains 16 residues. Per germline, CDR1 MDHEN and CDR2 SYDVKM. The V segment lost 3 bases and the J segment 2 bases; nucleotides outside the gene matches: 8. CDR3 DNA: TGTGCCAGCAGTTTTTCACTAGCGGGCCTAACCTACGAGCAGTACTTC. Encoded protein: CASSFSLAGLTYEQYF.

V usage is TRBV7-6 and J usage is TRBJ2-1, with no clear D. With 1 base removed from V and 8 bases from J, the gap between germline ends came to 15 bases. Per germline, CDR1 SGHVS and CDR2 FNYEAQ. The length of the CDR3 is 15 residues. The CDR3 DNA reads TGTGCCAGCAGCTTAGTCGCCCTCTGGAGCGATGAGCAGTTCTTC. Its translation is CASSLVALWSDEQFF. Full variable domain (remainder filled in from reference TRBV7-6 and TRBJ2-1): GAGVSQSPRYKVTKRGQDVALRCDPISGHVSLYWYRQALGQGPEFLTYFNYEAQQDKSGLPNDRFSAERPEGSISTLTIQRTEQRDSAMYRCASSLVALWSDEQFFGPGTRLTVL.

This clonotype was observed a handful of times. The chain uses TRBV20-1 and TRBJ2-2; TRBD2 is a possible D gene (5 bases). V dropped 3 bases and J dropped 3 bases, with 14 bases sitting between them. Germline CDR1 is DFQATT and CDR2 is SNEGSKA (reference sequence). The CDR3 totals 15 residues. The CDR3 region is CSASLAGADTGELFF. The CDR3 region has the DNA TGCAGTGCTAGTCTCGCGGGTGCGGACACCGGGGAGCTGTTTTTT.

This clonotype appeared a few times. The chain couples TRBV20-1 to TRBJ2-7; 11 bases are a match to TRBD2. The V and J ends lost 3 bases and 2 bases, in that order; junction bases with no gene match: 18. The length of the CDR3 is 19 residues. CDR1 is DFQATT, CDR2 SNEGSKA, per germline (reference sequence). CDR3 DNA: TGCAGTGCTAGCGAGACTTTTTTTGAGACTAGCGGGGTCCCCTACGAGCAGTACTTC. Residues: CSASETFFETSGVPYEQYF.

The chain is built from TRBV4-3 and TRBJ2-1; 7 positions match TRBD2. The junction had 11 bases not matched to a gene; V was cut back by 0 bases and J by 9 bases. In germline, CDR1 is LGHNA, CDR2 YSLEER. The CDR3 extends over 16 amino acids. CDR3 DNA: TGCGCCAGCAGCCAAGAAAGGCTAGCGGACCGTAGTGAGCAGTTCTTC. Its protein product is CASSQERLADRSEQFF.

The V gene is TRBV5-1, the J gene TRBJ2-7, with unresolved D. The CDR3 covers 16 residues. The germline gives CDR1 SGHRS, CDR2 YFSETQ. V was shortened by 0 bases and J by 3 bases, with 16 bases between the two germline ends. The CDR3 here is CASSLGQPKTLYEQYF. CDR3 coding DNA: TGCGCCAGCAGCTTGGGCCAGCCGAAGACCCTCTACGAGCAGTACTTC.

The V call is TRBV27, the J call TRBJ2-3; D call uncertain. Per germline, CDR1 MNHEY and CDR2 SMNVEV (reference sequence). Trimming pared 1 base from V and 2 bases from J, leaving 16 bases between. The CDR3 runs 17 residues. The CDR3 DNA reads TGTGCCAGCAGTTTATATTTCGTGACCCCCGACACAGATACGCAGTATTTT. Protein sequence: CASSLYFVTPDTDTQYF.

This clonotype appeared a few times. V and J are TRBV20-1 and TRBJ2-3; D perhaps matches TRBD2 (8 bases). This CDR3 is built from 19 residues. V dropped 4 bases and J dropped 1 base, with 27 bases sitting between them. Per the germline V gene, CDR1 is DFQATT and CDR2 is SNEGSKA (reference sequence). Written as DNA, the CDR3 is TGCAGTGCTATAGATACCGGGACAGCTAGCGGGTGGGGCACAGATACGCAGTATTTT. Its protein product is CSAIDTGTASGWGTDTQYF.